This is a list of T cell receptor beta chains from one sample in a study of shared clonotypes between healthy human individuals. Repertoires were generated with immunoSEQ multiplex PCR, while TCRdb's copy carries only in-frame clones and drops some. The sample carries approximately 1.4 million clones, approximately 98% recorded once. The sequenced sample was naive CD4+ T cells sorted from blood. The receptors shown here come from a man aged 30 to 45 in good health. Each CDR3 is given with its conserved first and last residue. D genes are given only for firm matches. Clone size is given for some rows only: seen once, a few or many times, or a class if the clone is expanded.

>TRBV7-2|NA|TRBD2|TRBJ2-1
TGTGCCAGCAGCTTAGTAGCGGGCCATGAGCAGTTCTTC
CASSLVAGHEQFF
>TRBV2|NA|TRBD1|TRBJ2-7
TGTGCCAGCAGAACAGGGTGGACAGGGTCCTACGAGCAGTACTTC
CASRTGWTGSYEQYF
>TRBV4-3|NA|NA|TRBJ2-3
TGCGCCAGCAGCCAAGAAAAGTTGGGCACAGATACGCAGTATTTT
CASSQEKLGTDTQYF
>TRBV7-5|NA|NA|TRBJ2-7
TGTGTCAGAAGCGATAACAAAGAATACCTCTCCTACGAGCAGTACTTC
CVRSDNKEYLSYEQYF
>TRBV7-6|NA|NA|TRBJ1-4
TGTGCCAGCAGCTTAGTGGGTGGTGAAAAACTGTTTTTT
CASSLVGGEKLFF
>TRBV7-6|NA|NA|TRBJ2-5
TGTGCCAGCAACCAAGGGGGGGGCGCGGTTGAGACCCAGTACTTC
CASNQGGGAVETQYF
>TRBV18|NA|NA|TRBJ1-2
TGTGCCAGCTCAAGCGCGCCTCGCTATGGCTACACCTTC
CASSSAPRYGYTF
>TRBV7-3|once|NA|TRBJ2-1
TGTGCCAGCAGCTTGCAAAGGCATTCGGCCAGGGGTGAGCAGTTCTTC
CASSLQRHSARGEQFF
>TRBV5-1|NA|TRBD1|TRBJ2-5
TGCGCCAGCAGCTTGATCACAGGGGGCAAAGAGACCCAGTACTTC
CASSLITGGKETQYF
>TRBV5-1|NA|NA|TRBJ2-3
TGCGCCAGCAGCTTGCCGCTCGCGAGCTCCACAGATACGCAGTATTTT
CASSLPLASSTDTQYF
>TRBV5-4|NA|TRBD1|TRBJ2-7
TGTGCCAGCAGCTCACGGACAGGGCGGGCCTACGAGCAGTACTTC
CASSSRTGRAYEQYF
>TRBV19|once|NA|TRBJ2-1
TGTGCCAGTAGTATCCGACCTCGACACGATGAGCAGTTCTTC
CASSIRPRHDEQFF
>TRBV27|NA|TRBD2|TRBJ2-7
TGTGCCAGCAGGCGCGGCGGGAGCTCCTACGAGCAGTACTTC
CASRRGGSSYEQYF
>TRBV19|NA|NA|TRBJ2-7
TGTGCCAGTAGTATCTACGGGAGCTCCTACGAGCAGTACTTC
CASSIYGSSYEQYF
>TRBV7-9|NA|NA|TRBJ2-3
TGTGCCAGCAGCTCTCCCAGGATCCTCCGGATGGCGCAGTATTTT
CASSSPRILRMAQYF
>TRBV7-9|NA|NA|TRBJ2-7
TGTGCCAGCAGCTCCCTCGATTCGCCCTACGAGCAGTACTTC
CASSSLDSPYEQYF
>TRBV5-5|NA|NA|TRBJ2-1
TGTGCCAGCAGCTTGGGGCGGACCTACAATGAGCAGTTCTTC
CASSLGRTYNEQFF
>TRBV6-1|NA|NA|TRBJ2-1
TGTGCCAGCAGTGAAGGGCCGTATTTACCCGGGTTCTTC
CASSEGPYLPGFF
>TRBV9|NA|NA|TRBJ2-1
TGTGCCAGCAGCGTAGACACGGGGGCGTCGTACAATGAGCAGTTCTTC
CASSVDTGASYNEQFF
>TRBV25-1|NA|TRBD2|TRBJ2-1
TGTGCCAGCAGTAGGACTAGCGGGAGTTGGGGTGAGCAGTTCTTC
CASSRTSGSWGEQFF
>TRBV7-9|NA|NA|TRBJ1-2
TGTGCCAGCAGCTCCTCGGGCCTCTATGGCTACACCTTC
CASSSSGLYGYTF
>TRBV5-5|NA|NA|TRBJ1-1
TGTGCCAGCAGAATCCAGGGGACCTGGAACACTGAAGCTTTCTTT
CASRIQGTWNTEAFF
>TRBV11-2|NA|NA|TRBJ2-2
TGTGCCAGCAGCTTAAGCTTCTTCGCCGGGGAGCTGTTTTTT
CASSLSFFAGELFF
>TRBV5-1|NA|TRBD2|TRBJ2-3
TGCGCCAGCAGCTTTGGGGGACTAGCGGGAGTGGGAGATACGCAGTATTTT
CASSFGGLAGVGDTQYF
>TRBV19|NA|NA|TRBJ2-7
TGTGCCAGTAGTCCTCACCGGGACAGCGGGGCCTCCGAGCAGTACTTC
CASSPHRDSGASEQYF
>TRBV9|NA|NA|TRBJ1-2
TGTGCCAGCAGCGCACAGGTCCATGGCTACACCTTC
CASSAQVHGYTF
>TRBV29-1|NA|NA|TRBJ2-2
TGCAGCGCTACCCCAGGGGCGGGTAACACCGGGGAGCTGTTTTTT
CSATPGAGNTGELFF
>TRBV5-5|NA|NA|TRBJ1-3
TGTGCCAGCGGTGGGAACACCATATATTTT
CASGGNTIYF
>TRBV6-1|NA|NA|TRBJ2-1
TGTGCCAGCAGTGCTCCTTGGAATGGACACCGAGGGGATGAGCAGTTCTTC
CASSAPWNGHRGDEQFF
>TRBV5-1|NA|NA|TRBJ1-2
TGCGCCAGCAGCTTGGCCGGGCCGAACTATGGCTACACCTTC
CASSLAGPNYGYTF
>TRBV11-2|NA|NA|TRBJ2-1
TGTGCCAGCAGCGCCATAGCCCTCTACAATGAGCAGTTCTTC
CASSAIALYNEQFF
>TRBV5-4|NA|NA|TRBJ2-1
TGTGCCAGCAGCTCCGGAGGGCTCTCCTACAATGAGCAGTTCTTC
CASSSGGLSYNEQFF
>TRBV7-2|NA|TRBD2|TRBJ2-5
TGTGCCAGCAGCTTATTCCGGTCTAGCGGATCCCAAGAGACCCAGTACTTC
CASSLFRSSGSQETQYF
>TRBV11-2|NA|TRBD1|TRBJ2-7
TGTGCCAGCAGCTTATCGCGACAGGGGGTTAGGTACGAGCAGTACTTC
CASSLSRQGVRYEQYF
>TRBV6-5|NA|NA|TRBJ1-2
TGTGCCAGCTGCGGCGTCAATGTTTATGGCTACACCTTC
CASCGVNVYGYTF
>TRBV9|NA|NA|TRBJ2-7
TGTGCCAGCAGCGCGGCAGGTCGCGAGCAGTACTTC
CASSAAGREQYF
>TRBV18|NA|NA|TRBJ1-2
TGTGCCAGCTCACCACACCCGGGGTTCGTCTATGGCTACACCTTC
CASSPHPGFVYGYTF
>TRBV6-1|NA|TRBD1|TRBJ2-7
TGTGCCAGCAGTGAAGACAGGACAGGCTTGCCCTACGAGCAGTACTTC
CASSEDRTGLPYEQYF
>TRBV29-1|NA|NA|TRBJ2-7
TGCAGCGTTAAGGACAGAACCTTCTACGAGCAGTACTTC
CSVKDRTFYEQYF
>TRBV30|NA|NA|TRBJ1-3
TGTGCCTGGAGAGCGTCCCCTGGAAACACCATATATTTT
CAWRASPGNTIYF
>TRBV15|NA|NA|TRBJ2-7
TGTGCCACCAGCAGAGATCGTGGGTTCAGCTCCTACGAGCAGTACTTC
CATSRDRGFSSYEQYF
>TRBV30|NA|NA|TRBJ2-7
TGTGCCTCTCGCGGGGACTGGAGCGACGAGCAGTACTTC
CASRGDWSDEQYF